This TCR beta chain was profiled in a study of blood T cell repertoires in COVID-19. Overall study context: Collection of acute and convalescent COVID-19 samples took place in the United States, Italy and Spain. PBMCs, B-cell-depleted T cells, or T cells provided the cDNA or gDNA that made up the material.

Methods used by the authors: How many nucleated cells were present was estimated from reference gene primer amplification. TCRdb's copy holds only in-frame clones and misses some; the assay was immunoSEQ multiplex PCR. V, J and clone size reflect that table, while D and trimming were determined from the DNA. The sample yields approximately 330,000 clones, more than 75% seen once. The CDR3 spans 12 residues. Germline CDR1 reads GTSNPN; CDR2 reads SVGIG (reference sequence). V was pared by 7 bases and J by 0 bases, with 8 bases between. V is TRBV30 and J is TRBJ2-3; TRBD1 might be the D (6 bases). The source is a woman in her fifties or sixties with active or convalescent COVID-19. The sequencing sample was made of peripheral blood. CDR3 residues: CAFGQSTDTQYF. CDR3 nucleotide sequence: TGTGCCTTCGGACAGAGCACAGATACGCAGTATTTT. The variable domain in full, completed from reference TRBV30 and TRBJ2-3, reads SQTIHQWPATLVQPVGSPLSLECTVEGTSNPNLYWYRQAAGRGLQLLFYSVGIGQISSEVPQNLSASRPQDRQFILSSKKLLLSDSGFYLCAFGQSTDTQYFGPGTRLTVL.